One T cell receptor (beta chain) is described in this entry. Its antigen is not known. The entry originates in a study of OX40 agonist ivuxolimab in advanced cancers. Study-wide findings and caveats: Normalized T-cell clonal expansion was also low in some nonresponders.

The CDR3 spans 14 residues. The ends lost 7 bases at V and 7 bases at J; junction bases unmatched: 10. CDR1 and CDR2 from the germline V gene are MNHEY and SVGAGI. This table comes from immunoSEQ multiplex PCR, and its TCRdb copy is limited to in-frame clones, with some not included. The table records 55,000 to 70,000 clones, 70% to 85% of them present only once. Here the sequenced sample was CD4+ or CD8+ T cells sorted from blood, taken in a trial of the OX40 agonist ivuxolimab. The source of this sequence is an adult with an advanced solid tumor such as melanoma, head and neck, liver or kidney cancer. This rearrangement joins TRBV6-5 to TRBJ2-1; 7 nucleotides match TRBD2. CDR3 in amino acids: CASTSGTAKNEQFF. DNA for the CDR3: TGTGCCAGCACCAGCGGGACGGCTAAAAATGAGCAGTTCTTC.